The present T cell receptor beta chain was sequenced within a study of blood T cell repertoires in COVID-19. Looking at the study overall: COVID-19 samples, acute and convalescent, were from the United States, Italy and Spain.

Seattle cases were enrolled at active infection and followed longitudinally. The germline V gene encodes CDR1 LGHDT and CDR2 YNNKEL (reference sequence). This CDR3 contains 12 residues. V was clipped by 4 bases and J by 11 bases, with 12 bases between them. In the authors' workflow: Reference gene primer amplification in the assay estimated nucleated cell counts. The data were produced by immunoSEQ multiplex PCR, yet TCRdb's version contains in-frame clones alone and is incomplete. The V and J calls and the clone size are those of that table, but D and trimming were determined from the DNA. The sample records about half a million clones, about 88% being singletons.

The chain joins TRBV3-1 (or the pseudogene TRBV3-2) to TRBJ2-1, with D possibly matching TRBD1 (6 bases). The sequenced material came from peripheral blood. The receptor was derived from a man aged 18 to 30 with COVID-19, enrolled during active disease. CDR3 amino acids: CASSPNRAQQFF. The CDR3 DNA sequence: TGTGCCAGCAGCCCCAACAGGGCACAGCAGTTCTTC.